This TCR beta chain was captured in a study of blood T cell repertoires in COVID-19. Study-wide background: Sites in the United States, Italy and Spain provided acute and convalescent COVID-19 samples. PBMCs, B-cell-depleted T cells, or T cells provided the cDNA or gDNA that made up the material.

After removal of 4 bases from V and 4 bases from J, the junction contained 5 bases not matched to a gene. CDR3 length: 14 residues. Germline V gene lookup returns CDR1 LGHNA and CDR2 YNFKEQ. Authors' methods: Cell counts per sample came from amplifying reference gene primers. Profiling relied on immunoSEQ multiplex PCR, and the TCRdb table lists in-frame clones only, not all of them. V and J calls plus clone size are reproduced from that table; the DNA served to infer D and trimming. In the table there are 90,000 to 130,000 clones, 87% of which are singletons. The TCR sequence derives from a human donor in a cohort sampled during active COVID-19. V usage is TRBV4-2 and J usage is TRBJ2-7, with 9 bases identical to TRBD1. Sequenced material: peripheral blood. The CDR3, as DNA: TGTGCCAGCAGCCGCGGACAGGGGTTGTACGAGCAGTACTTC. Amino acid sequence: CASSRGQGLYEQYF.